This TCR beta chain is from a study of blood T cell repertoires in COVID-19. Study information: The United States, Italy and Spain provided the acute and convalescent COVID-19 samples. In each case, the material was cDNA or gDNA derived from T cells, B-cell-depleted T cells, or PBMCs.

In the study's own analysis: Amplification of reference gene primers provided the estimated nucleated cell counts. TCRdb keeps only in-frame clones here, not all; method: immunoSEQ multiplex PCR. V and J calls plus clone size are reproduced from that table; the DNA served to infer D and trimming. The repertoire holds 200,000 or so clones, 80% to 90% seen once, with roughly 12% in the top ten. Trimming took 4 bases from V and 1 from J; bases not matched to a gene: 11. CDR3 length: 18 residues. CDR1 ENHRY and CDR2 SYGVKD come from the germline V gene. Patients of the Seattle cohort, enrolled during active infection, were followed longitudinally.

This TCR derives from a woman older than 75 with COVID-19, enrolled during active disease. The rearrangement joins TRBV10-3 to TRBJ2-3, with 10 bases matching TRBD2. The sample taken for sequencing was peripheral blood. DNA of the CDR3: TGTGCCATCAGTGGCAGGGGTAGCGGGGGGCCCGGCACAGATACGCAGTATTTT. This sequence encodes CAISGRGSGGPGTDTQYF.